The rows below give T cell receptor beta chains drawn from one sample of a study of Ad26.COV2.S vaccination and SARS-CoV-2 variants. Libraries were prepared by immunoSEQ multiplex PCR; TCRdb keeps only in-frame clonotypes and omits some of them. This table holds around 300,000 clones, about nine tenths found once. The sample was peripheral blood, taken in a trial of Ad26.COV2.S vaccine versus placebo. The receptors come from a person aged 18 to 65 who received the Ad26.COV2.S COVID-19 vaccine or a placebo. Both conserved end residues are part of each CDR3. Fields, in order: clone size, D gene, V gene, J gene, CDR3 protein, CDR3 DNA. The D gene is left open where the match is weak. Clone size is shown for a subset of rows, as once, few, many or a class of expanded clone.

clone_size: -; d_call: TRBD2; v_call: TRBV7-2; j_call: TRBJ2-3; cdr3_aa: CASSLALVGGGPTDTQYF; cdr3_nt: TGTGCCAGCAGCTTAGCTTTGGTGGGCGGGGGGCCTACAGATACGCAGTATTTT
clone_size: -; d_call: TRBD2; v_call: TRBV6-2/TRBV6-3; j_call: TRBJ2-1; cdr3_aa: CASSLTSGGRGEQFF; cdr3_nt: TGTGCCAGCAGTCTGACTAGCGGGGGTCGCGGTGAGCAGTTCTTC
clone_size: once; d_call: TRBD1; v_call: TRBV6-2/TRBV6-3; j_call: TRBJ1-2; cdr3_aa: CASSPLTGIGGYTF; cdr3_nt: TGTGCCAGCAGCCCCCTGACAGGGATAGGTGGCTACACCTTC
clone_size: -; d_call: -; v_call: TRBV30; j_call: TRBJ2-3; cdr3_aa: CAWSVGGTGTDTQYF; cdr3_nt: TGTGCCTGGAGTGTAGGTGGGACGGGGACAGATACGCAGTATTTT
clone_size: -; d_call: -; v_call: TRBV7-9; j_call: TRBJ2-1; cdr3_aa: CASSLNPWGRSDNEQFF; cdr3_nt: TGTGCCAGCAGCTTAAATCCGTGGGGCCGCTCGGACAATGAGCAGTTCTTC
clone_size: -; d_call: -; v_call: TRBV6-5; j_call: TRBJ2-1; cdr3_aa: CASSQTWGSEQFF; cdr3_nt: TGTGCCAGCAGCCAGACTTGGGGAAGTGAGCAGTTCTTC
clone_size: -; d_call: -; v_call: TRBV10-3; j_call: TRBJ1-2; cdr3_aa: CAISGGGGYGYTF; cdr3_nt: TGTGCCATCAGTGGAGGGGGGGGCTATGGCTACACCTTC
clone_size: -; d_call: -; v_call: TRBV18; j_call: TRBJ1-4; cdr3_aa: CASSEREGGDGKLFF; cdr3_nt: TGTGCCAGCTCCGAGAGGGAGGGAGGCGATGGCAAACTGTTTTTT
clone_size: -; d_call: -; v_call: TRBV5-8; j_call: TRBJ2-1; cdr3_aa: CASSHGRGAYNEQFF; cdr3_nt: TGTGCCAGCAGCCACGGACGGGGAGCCTACAATGAGCAGTTCTTC
clone_size: -; d_call: TRBD1; v_call: TRBV18; j_call: TRBJ1-1; cdr3_aa: CASSLWDRGVRNTEAFF; cdr3_nt: TGTGCCAGCTCATTGTGGGACAGAGGTGTACGGAACACTGAAGCTTTCTTT
clone_size: -; d_call: -; v_call: TRBV6-5; j_call: TRBJ1-4; cdr3_aa: CASSYGDAANEKLFF; cdr3_nt: TGTGCCAGCAGTTACGGGGACGCAGCTAATGAAAAACTGTTTTTT
clone_size: -; d_call: -; v_call: TRBV28; j_call: TRBJ1-2; cdr3_aa: CASSLVLSGSYGYTF; cdr3_nt: TGTGCCAGCAGTTTAGTTTTATCGGGGAGCTATGGCTACACCTTC
clone_size: -; d_call: -; v_call: TRBV3-1/TRBV3-2; j_call: TRBJ1-1; cdr3_aa: CASSQDTLGTEAFF; cdr3_nt: TGTGCCAGCAGCCAAGATACCCTGGGCACTGAAGCTTTCTTT
clone_size: -; d_call: -; v_call: TRBV7-8; j_call: TRBJ1-1; cdr3_aa: CASSLVGGVNTEAFF; cdr3_nt: TGTGCCAGCAGCTTAGTAGGAGGGGTCAACACTGAAGCTTTCTTT
clone_size: -; d_call: TRBD1; v_call: TRBV7-2; j_call: TRBJ1-2; cdr3_aa: CASSLVVTGGPNYGYTF; cdr3_nt: TGTGCCAGCAGCTTAGTAGTGACAGGGGGCCCGAACTATGGCTACACCTTC
clone_size: -; d_call: -; v_call: TRBV28; j_call: TRBJ2-7; cdr3_aa: CASSSLRGFNEQYF; cdr3_nt: TGTGCCAGCAGTTCCCTCCGGGGCTTCAACGAGCAGTACTTC
clone_size: -; d_call: -; v_call: TRBV27; j_call: TRBJ1-6; cdr3_aa: CASSLSRASSYNSPLHF; cdr3_nt: TGTGCCAGCAGTTTATCGCGGGCGAGCTCCTATAATTCACCCCTCCACTTT
clone_size: -; d_call: TRBD1; v_call: TRBV3-1/TRBV3-2; j_call: TRBJ2-5; cdr3_aa: CASNIVPGTGHQETQYF; cdr3_nt: TGTGCCAGCAACATCGTTCCCGGGACAGGGCACCAAGAGACCCAGTACTTC
clone_size: -; d_call: -; v_call: TRBV4-3; j_call: TRBJ2-1; cdr3_aa: CAGYDLVQGSGQFF; cdr3_nt: TGCGCCGGATATGACTTGGTTCAGGGAAGCGGGCAGTTCTTC
clone_size: -; d_call: TRBD1; v_call: TRBV11-2; j_call: TRBJ1-3; cdr3_aa: CASSLDAGGGNTIYF; cdr3_nt: TGTGCCAGCAGCTTAGATGCAGGGGGCGGTAACACCATATATTTT
clone_size: few; d_call: TRBD1; v_call: TRBV29-1; j_call: TRBJ1-2; cdr3_aa: CSVSRQGGYTF; cdr3_nt: TGCAGCGTTAGTAGACAGGGTGGCTACACCTTC
clone_size: once; d_call: -; v_call: TRBV19; j_call: TRBJ1-2; cdr3_aa: CASSMVTGYGYTF; cdr3_nt: TGTGCCAGTAGTATGGTGACCGGCTATGGCTACACCTTC
clone_size: -; d_call: -; v_call: TRBV5-4; j_call: TRBJ1-6; cdr3_aa: CASSHTASSYNSPLHF; cdr3_nt: TGTGCCAGCAGCCACACAGCGAGCTCCTATAATTCACCCCTCCACTTT
clone_size: -; d_call: TRBD1; v_call: TRBV3-1/TRBV3-2; j_call: TRBJ2-1; cdr3_aa: CASSQAGQDRQFF; cdr3_nt: TGTGCCAGCAGCCAAGCGGGACAGGATAGGCAGTTCTTC
clone_size: -; d_call: -; v_call: TRBV4-1; j_call: TRBJ2-2; cdr3_aa: CASSPETFYSRPTGELFF; cdr3_nt: TGCGCCAGCAGCCCGGAAACCTTTTACTCAAGGCCCACCGGGGAGCTGTTTTTT
clone_size: -; d_call: -; v_call: TRBV7-9; j_call: TRBJ2-7; cdr3_aa: CASSLVGQGTYEQYF; cdr3_nt: TGTGCCAGCAGCTTAGTGGGGCAGGGGACCTACGAGCAGTACTTC
clone_size: few; d_call: -; v_call: TRBV13; j_call: TRBJ2-4; cdr3_aa: CASSLHGAIQYF; cdr3_nt: TGTGCCAGCAGCCTCCATGGAGCCATTCAGTACTTC
clone_size: -; d_call: TRBD1; v_call: TRBV19; j_call: TRBJ1-1; cdr3_aa: CASKKGADTEAFF; cdr3_nt: TGTGCCAGTAAAAAGGGGGCAGACACTGAAGCTTTCTTT
clone_size: once; d_call: TRBD2; v_call: TRBV7-2; j_call: TRBJ2-5; cdr3_aa: CASSRGGGETQYF; cdr3_nt: TGTGCCAGCAGCCGTGGGGGGGGTGAGACCCAGTACTTC
clone_size: -; d_call: -; v_call: TRBV6-1; j_call: TRBJ2-5; cdr3_aa: CASSEGDLSISRDTQYF; cdr3_nt: TGTGCCAGCAGTGAGGGGGACCTGAGTATTTCCCGAGATACCCAGTACTTC
clone_size: -; d_call: -; v_call: TRBV11-2; j_call: TRBJ2-7; cdr3_aa: CASSLGIVYEQYF; cdr3_nt: TGTGCCAGCAGCTTGGGTATCGTCTACGAGCAGTACTTC
clone_size: -; d_call: -; v_call: TRBV29-1; j_call: TRBJ1-1; cdr3_aa: CSARQDGAFF; cdr3_nt: TGCAGCGCGCGTCAGGACGGAGCTTTCTTT
clone_size: -; d_call: -; v_call: TRBV5-1; j_call: TRBJ1-1; cdr3_aa: CASSFRDDTEAFF; cdr3_nt: TGCGCCAGCAGCTTCAGGGACGACACTGAAGCTTTCTTT
clone_size: -; d_call: -; v_call: TRBV7-2; j_call: TRBJ2-1; cdr3_aa: CASSPRGPREQFF; cdr3_nt: TGTGCCAGCAGTCCCAGGGGTCCCCGGGAGCAGTTCTTC
clone_size: -; d_call: -; v_call: TRBV6-5; j_call: TRBJ2-3; cdr3_aa: CASSYGVTDTQYF; cdr3_nt: TGTGCCAGCAGTTACGGGGTTACAGATACGCAGTATTTT
clone_size: -; d_call: -; v_call: TRBV7-6; j_call: TRBJ1-3; cdr3_aa: CASSLGQPGGTIYF; cdr3_nt: TGTGCCAGCAGCTTAGGACAGCCTGGGGGCACCATATATTTT
clone_size: -; d_call: -; v_call: TRBV18; j_call: TRBJ1-1; cdr3_aa: CATGSDLGEAFF; cdr3_nt: TGTGCCACCGGAAGTGATTTGGGAGAAGCTTTCTTT
clone_size: -; d_call: -; v_call: TRBV6-6; j_call: TRBJ1-5; cdr3_aa: CASGHPNQPQHF; cdr3_nt: TGTGCTTCTGGACATCCCAATCAGCCCCAGCATTTT
clone_size: once; d_call: TRBD1; v_call: TRBV10-3; j_call: TRBJ1-2; cdr3_aa: CAISEGPGGGYGYTF; cdr3_nt: TGTGCCATCAGTGAGGGGCCAGGGGGCGGCTATGGCTACACCTTC
clone_size: -; d_call: -; v_call: TRBV27; j_call: TRBJ2-7; cdr3_aa: CASSAYGPEGSEQYF; cdr3_nt: TGTGCCAGCAGTGCCTACGGACCGGAAGGCTCCGAGCAGTACTTC
clone_size: once; d_call: TRBD1; v_call: TRBV18; j_call: TRBJ1-5; cdr3_aa: CASSPGQGNQPQHF; cdr3_nt: TGTGCCAGCTCACCGGGACAGGGCAATCAGCCCCAGCATTTT